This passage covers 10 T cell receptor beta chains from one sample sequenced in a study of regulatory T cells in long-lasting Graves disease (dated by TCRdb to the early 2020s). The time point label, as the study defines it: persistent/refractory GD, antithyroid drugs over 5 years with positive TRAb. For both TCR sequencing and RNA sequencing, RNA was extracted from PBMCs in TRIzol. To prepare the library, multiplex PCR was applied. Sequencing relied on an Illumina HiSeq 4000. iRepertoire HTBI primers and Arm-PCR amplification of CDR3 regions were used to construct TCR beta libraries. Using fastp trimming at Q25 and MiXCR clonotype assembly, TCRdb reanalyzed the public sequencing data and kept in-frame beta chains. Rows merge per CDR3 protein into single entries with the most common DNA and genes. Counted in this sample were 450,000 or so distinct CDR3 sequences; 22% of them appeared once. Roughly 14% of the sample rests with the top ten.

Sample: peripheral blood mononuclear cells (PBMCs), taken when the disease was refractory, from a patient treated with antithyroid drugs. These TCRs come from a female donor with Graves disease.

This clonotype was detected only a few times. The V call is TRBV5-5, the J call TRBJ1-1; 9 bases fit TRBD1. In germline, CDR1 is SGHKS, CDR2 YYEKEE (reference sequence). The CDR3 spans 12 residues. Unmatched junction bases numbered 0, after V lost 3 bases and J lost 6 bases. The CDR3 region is CASSWTGAEAFF. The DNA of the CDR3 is TGTGCCAGCAGCTGGACAGGGGCTGAAGCTTTCTTT. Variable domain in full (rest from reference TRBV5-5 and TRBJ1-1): DAGVTQSPTHLIKTRGQQVTLRCSPISGHKSVSWYQQVLGQGPQFIFQYYEKEERGRGNFPDRFSARQFPNYSSELNVNALLLGDSALYLCASSWTGAEAFFGQGTRLTVV.

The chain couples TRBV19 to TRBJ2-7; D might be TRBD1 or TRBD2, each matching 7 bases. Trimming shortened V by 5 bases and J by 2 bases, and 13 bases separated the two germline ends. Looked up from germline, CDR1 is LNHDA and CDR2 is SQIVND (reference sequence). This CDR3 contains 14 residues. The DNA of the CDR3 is TGTGCCAGTAGTGGGGAGGGGGCTCCCTACGAGCAGTACTTC. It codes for CASSGEGAPYEQYF.

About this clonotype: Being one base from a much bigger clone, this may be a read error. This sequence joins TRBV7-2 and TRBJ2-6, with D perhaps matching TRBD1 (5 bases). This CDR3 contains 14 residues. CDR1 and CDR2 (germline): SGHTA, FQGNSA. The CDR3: CASRTNSGANVLAF. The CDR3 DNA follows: TGTGCCAGCAGAACTAACTCTGGGGCCAACGTCCTGGCTTTC.

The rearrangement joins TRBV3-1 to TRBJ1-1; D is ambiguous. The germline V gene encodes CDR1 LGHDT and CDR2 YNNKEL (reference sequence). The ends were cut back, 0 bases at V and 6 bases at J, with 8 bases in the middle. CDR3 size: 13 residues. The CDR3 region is CASSQERRAEAFF. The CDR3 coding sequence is TGTGCCAGCAGCCAAGAGAGAAGAGCTGAAGCTTTCTTT.

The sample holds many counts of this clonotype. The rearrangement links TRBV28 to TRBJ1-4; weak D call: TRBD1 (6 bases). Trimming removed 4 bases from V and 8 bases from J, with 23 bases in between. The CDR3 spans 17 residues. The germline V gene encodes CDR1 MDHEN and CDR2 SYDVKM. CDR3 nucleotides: TGTGCCAGCAGTTCCTCCCCCCACTCGGGGGCTGGGGAAAAACTGTTTTTT. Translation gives CASSSSPHSGAGEKLFF.

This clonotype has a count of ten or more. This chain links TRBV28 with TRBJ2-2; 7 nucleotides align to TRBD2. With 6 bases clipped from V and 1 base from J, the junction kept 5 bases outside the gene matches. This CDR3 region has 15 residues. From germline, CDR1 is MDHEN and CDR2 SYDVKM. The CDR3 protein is CASRQTSRNTGELFF. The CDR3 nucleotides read TGTGCCAGCAGACAGACTAGCCGGAACACCGGGGAGCTGTTTTTT. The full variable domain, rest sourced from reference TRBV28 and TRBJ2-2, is DVKVTQSSRYLVKRTGEKVFLECVQDMDHENMFWYRQDPGLGLRLIYFSYDVKMKEKGDIPEGYSVSREKKERFSLILESASTNQTSMYLCASRQTSRNTGELFFGEGSRLTVL.

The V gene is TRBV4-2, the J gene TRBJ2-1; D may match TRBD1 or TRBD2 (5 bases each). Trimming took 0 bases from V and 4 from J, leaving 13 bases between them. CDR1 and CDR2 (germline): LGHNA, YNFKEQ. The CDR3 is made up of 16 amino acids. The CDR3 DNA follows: TGTGCCAGCAGCCAAGAGGCCGGGGCGAATTACAATGAGCAGTTCTTC. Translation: CASSQEAGANYNEQFF.

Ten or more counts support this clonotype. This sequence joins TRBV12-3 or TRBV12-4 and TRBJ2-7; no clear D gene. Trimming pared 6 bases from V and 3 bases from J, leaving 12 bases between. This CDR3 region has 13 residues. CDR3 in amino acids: CASSSPEIYEQYF. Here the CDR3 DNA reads TGTGCCAGCAGCTCTCCCGAGATCTACGAGCAGTACTTC.

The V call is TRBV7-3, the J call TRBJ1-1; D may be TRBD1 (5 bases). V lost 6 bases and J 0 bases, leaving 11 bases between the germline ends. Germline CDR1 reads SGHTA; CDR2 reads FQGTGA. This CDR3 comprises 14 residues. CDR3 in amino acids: CASSNSRVNTEAFF. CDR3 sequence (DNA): TGTGCCAGCAGTAACAGCAGGGTGAACACTGAAGCTTTCTTT.

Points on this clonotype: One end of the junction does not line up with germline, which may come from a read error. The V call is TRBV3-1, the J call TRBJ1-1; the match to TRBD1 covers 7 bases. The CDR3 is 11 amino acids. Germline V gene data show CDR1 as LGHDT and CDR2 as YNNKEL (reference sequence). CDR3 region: CASSRLGQLSF. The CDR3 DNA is TGTGCCAGCAGCCGCTTGGGACAGCTCTCATTT.